One and the same sample provided the 17 T cell receptor beta chains below, sequenced in a study of T cell repertoires in ileal Crohn's disease. Stated time point: proximal margin of the surgical specimen (macroscopically non-inflamed). TCRdb's table, derived via immunoSEQ multiplex PCR, lists solely in-frame clones and lacks some. Among about 2,000 clones listed, around 80% were seen once. The specimen was ileal tissue. The receptors here all came from an adult with Crohn's disease.

The DNA for the CDR3 is TGTGCCAGCAGCCCCCCCGCGGGGTCCACTGAAGCTTTCTTT. Residues: CASSPPAGSTEAFF. The V gene is TRBV7-6, the J gene TRBJ1-1; D is unresolved. The CDR3 has 14 residues. The germline CDR1 and CDR2 sequences are SGHVS and FNYEAQ. Trimming shortened V by 5 bases and J by 4 bases, and 14 bases separated the two germline ends.

This chain uses TRBV27 with TRBJ1-1, with D maybe TRBD1 (6 bases). The V and J ends lost 2 bases and 3 bases respectively, with 13 bases between them. The CDR3 length is 15 residues. Germline V gene data show CDR1 as MNHEY and CDR2 as SMNVEV (reference sequence). CDR3 coding DNA: TGTGCCAGCAGTTTACGGGGGGCTGGGGACACTGAAGCTTTCTTT. Translation gives CASSLRGAGDTEAFF.

This clone was picked up a small number of times. The chain couples TRBV6-1 to TRBJ1-1; the D is unclear. This CDR3 region has 14 residues. The germline V gene has CDR1 MNHNS and CDR2 SASEGT. V gave up 3 bases and J gave up 0 bases, with 8 bases separating them. The CDR3 is CASSDVTLNTEAFF. Written as DNA, the CDR3 is TGTGCCAGCAGTGATGTCACACTGAACACTGAAGCTTTCTTT.

The chain is built from TRBV18 and TRBJ1-1, with D hard to call. The CDR3 length is 15 residues. Looked up from germline, CDR1 is KGHSH and CDR2 is LQKENI. The germline V and J ends were trimmed by 3 bases and 2 bases, with 13 bases remaining between them. The CDR3 reads CASSPPATVNTEAFF. CDR3 sequence (DNA): TGTGCCAGCTCACCCCCGGCAACAGTCAACACTGAAGCTTTCTTT.

The V call is TRBV11-2, the J call TRBJ2-3, with TRBD2 as a possible D gene (5 bases). CDR1 is SGHAT, CDR2 FQNNGV, per germline. V was clipped by 0 bases and J by 6 bases, with 7 bases between them. The CDR3 totals 13 residues. The CDR3 region is CASSLDRGDTQYF. CDR3 sequence (DNA): TGTGCCAGCAGCTTAGATAGAGGGGATACGCAGTATTTT.

The chain links TRBV6-5 to TRBJ1-2; D possibly corresponds to TRBD1 (5 bases). This CDR3 spans 13 amino acids. In germline, CDR1 is MNHEY, CDR2 SVGAGI. V lost 8 bases, J lost 5 bases, and 15 bases lay in between. The CDR3: CASSTQGRYGYTF. As DNA, the CDR3 is TGTGCCAGCTCAACGCAGGGTCGGTATGGCTACACCTTC.

This clone was seen a single time. The chain combines TRBV5-1 with TRBJ1-6; maybe TRBD1 (6 bases). With 0 bases removed from V and 2 bases from J, the gap between germline ends came to 9 bases. Germline-derived CDR1 and CDR2 are SGHRS and YFSETQ. This CDR3 has 16 residues. The CDR3 DNA reads TGCGCCAGCAGCTTGGAGGCAGGGGCCTATAATTCACCCCTCCACTTT. This translates into CASSLEAGAYNSPLHF.

This chain joins TRBV5-4 and TRBJ1-2; possibly TRBD1 for D (5 bases). In germline, CDR1 is SGHNT, CDR2 YYREEE (reference sequence). The CDR3 loop spans 15 amino acids. Between the trimmed V and J ends, which lost 2 bases and 4 bases, there was a span of 15 bases. CDR3 protein: CASSFGGRESYGYTF. The CDR3 bases are TGTGCCAGCAGCTTCGGTGGCAGGGAGAGCTATGGCTACACCTTC.

This clone was counted only a few times. This chain links TRBV28 with TRBJ2-4; TRBD1 matches 7 bases. The length of the CDR3 is 13 residues. Germline CDR1 and CDR2: MDHEN and SYDVKM. V trimming: 7 bases; J trimming: 6 bases; junction bases outside the gene matches: 6. The CDR3 coding sequence is TGTGCCAGCAACCCGGGACAGATAAACATTCAGTACTTC. This sequence encodes CASNPGQINIQYF.

This rearrangement joins TRBV4-1 to TRBJ2-1; D is possibly TRBD2 (6 bases). This CDR3 has 15 amino acids. Germline CDR1 and CDR2: MGHRA and YSYEKL. Deletions cut 2 bases from V and 5 bases from J, with 13 bases between. The CDR3: CASSQSSAGNNEQFF. CDR3 DNA: TGCGCCAGCAGCCAATCCTCGGCGGGAAACAATGAGCAGTTCTTC.

J is TRBJ2-2 and V is TRBV11-3, with TRBD1 as a possible D gene (6 bases). CDR1 is SGHNT and CDR2 is YENEEA in the germline V gene. V was trimmed by 6 bases and J by 7 bases, leaving 24 bases between them. The length of the CDR3 is 17 residues. In DNA, the CDR3 is TGTGCCAGCAGGTTTGGCCTAGTGGGGGCGGCCGGCGGGGAGCTGTTTTTT. It codes for CASRFGLVGAAGGELFF.

This chain uses TRBV19 with TRBJ1-2, with D hard to call. Trimming left V 5 bases short and J 0 bases short, with 16 bases between. The CDR3 is 16 amino acids. Germline V CDR1 and CDR2: LNHDA, SQIVND (reference sequence). The CDR3 sequence is CASSAPADYTNYGYTF. The CDR3 DNA is TGTGCCAGTAGTGCACCGGCAGATTATACTAACTATGGCTACACCTTC.

This chain connects TRBV11-2 to TRBJ1-1; D uncertain. The CDR3 has 13 residues. V was clipped by 4 bases and J by 0 bases, with 6 bases between them. Germline CDR1 and CDR2: SGHAT and FQNNGV. The CDR3 coding sequence is TGTGCCAGCAGCTCCCAGATGAACACTGAAGCTTTCTTT. It translates to CASSSQMNTEAFF. Drawing the rest from reference TRBV11-2 and TRBJ1-1, the complete variable domain is EAGVAQSPRYKIIEKRQSVAFWCNPISGHATLYWYQQILGQGPKLLIQFQNNGVVDDSQLPKDRFSAERLKGVDSTLKIQPAKLEDSAVYLCASSSQMNTEAFFGQGTRLTVV.

The V and J genes are TRBV5-1 and TRBJ1-4; D uncertain. Germline CDR1 and CDR2: SGHRS and YFSETQ. CDR3 size: 14 residues. Trimming took off 0 bases at V and 5 bases at J, with 8 bases between the two ends. CDR3 coding DNA: TGCGCCAGCAGCTTGGGTCAGCTAAATGAAAAACTGTTTTTT. Translation gives CASSLGQLNEKLFF.

The chain links TRBV6-5 to TRBJ1-5; D uncertain. The CDR3 is made up of 14 amino acids. The V gene lost 7 bases and the J gene lost 4 bases, with 14 bases spanning the gap. CDR1 and CDR2 from the germline V gene are MNHEY and SVGAGI. The CDR3 loop is CASNPLEENQPQHF. CDR3 bases: TGTGCCAGCAATCCCCTCGAAGAAAATCAGCCCCAGCATTTT.

This clone was seen more than once but under ten times. This rearrangement joins TRBV7-9 to TRBJ2-7; 10 bases align to TRBD1. V lost 3 bases to trimming and J lost 4 bases; unmatched junction nucleotides: 3. Germline V gene sequence: CDR1 SEHNR, CDR2 FQNEAQ (reference sequence). The CDR3 is 14 residues long. CDR3: CASSLTGGFYEQYF. In DNA, the CDR3 is TGTGCCAGCAGCTTGACAGGGGGCTTTTACGAGCAGTACTTC. The entire variable domain, with the rest obtained from reference TRBV7-9 and TRBJ2-7, is as follows: DTGVSQNPRHKITKRGQNVTFRCDPISEHNRLYWYRQTLGQGPEFLTYFQNEAQLEKSRLLSDRFSAERPKGSFSTLEIQRTEQGDSAMYLCASSLTGGFYEQYFGPGTRLTVT.

The V call is TRBV6-1, the J call TRBJ2-1; D perhaps matches TRBD1 (5 bases). The V gene's germline CDR1 is MNHNS and CDR2 SASEGT. CDR3 length: 12 residues. V was pared by 6 bases and J by 11 bases, with 14 bases between. CDR3 residues: CASSFQGWQQFF. For the CDR3, the DNA is TGTGCCAGCAGCTTCCAGGGATGGCAGCAGTTCTTC.